Listed below are T cell receptor beta chains from one sample, sequenced in a study of cytomegalovirus exposure and HLA in healthy donors. Libraries were prepared by immunoSEQ multiplex PCR; TCRdb keeps only in-frame clonotypes and omits some of them. Among approximately 130,000 clones listed, about 9.1% were seen once. Sequencing was done on a sample of PBMCs. The receptors come from a woman in her thirties or forties in good health and CMV-seropositive. Each CDR3 is given with its conserved first and last residue. Each record gives: V gene, J gene, clone size, D gene, CDR3 protein, CDR3 DNA. The D gene is left open where the match is weak. Size is omitted from some rows. Given values are once, few, many or a class for expanded clones.

TRBV7-2	TRBJ1-3	few	NA	CASSLGEGTIYF	TGTGCCAGCAGCTTAGGAGAGGGCACCATATATTTT
TRBV28	TRBJ1-3	few	NA	CASSPLIQGFLSGNTIYF	TGTGCCAGCAGCCCACTTATACAGGGATTCCTCTCTGGAAACACCATATATTTT
TRBV2	TRBJ1-4	few	TRBD1	CASNGGQGNEKLFF	TGTGCCAGCAACGGAGGACAGGGCAATGAAAAACTGTTTTTT
TRBV29-1	TRBJ2-2	few	NA	CSVGSRGANTGELFF	TGCAGCGTTGGAAGCAGGGGGGCGAACACTGGGGAGCTGTTTTTT
TRBV12-5	TRBJ1-4	few	NA	CASATTIATNEKLFF	TGTGCTAGTGCTACCACGATTGCAACTAATGAAAAACTGTTTTTT
TRBV19	TRBJ2-3	NA	TRBD2	CASSRKGTSGGADTQYF	TGTGCCAGTAGTCGAAAGGGGACTAGCGGGGGCGCAGATACGCAGTATTTT
TRBV5-4	TRBJ1-3	few	NA	CASSSGEQGHTIYF	TGTGCCAGCAGCTCCGGGGAACAAGGACACACCATATATTTT
TRBV4-2	TRBJ2-2	few	NA	CASSQNYPAANTGELFF	TGTGCCAGCAGCCAAAACTACCCAGCGGCGAACACCGGGGAGCTGTTTTTT
TRBV19	TRBJ2-1	few	TRBD1	CASTRGTGVYNEQFF	TGTGCCAGTACCCGCGGGACAGGGGTGTACAATGAGCAGTTCTTC
TRBV9	TRBJ1-3	few	NA	CASAGVGGSGNTIYF	TGTGCCAGCGCAGGAGTAGGGGGCTCTGGAAACACCATATATTTT
TRBV5-1	TRBJ2-7	NA	TRBD1	CASSLGGGNTYEQYF	TGCGCCAGCAGCTTGGGAGGGGGCAACACCTACGAGCAGTACTTC
TRBV6-1	TRBJ2-6	NA	NA	CASSVAVLSGANVLTF	TGTGCCAGCAGTGTGGCGGTCCTCTCTGGGGCCAACGTCCTGACTTTC
TRBV29-1	TRBJ2-3	few	NA	CSAAPGPDTQYF	TGCAGCGCCGCCCCCGGTCCAGATACGCAGTATTTT
TRBV5-1	TRBJ2-2	NA	TRBD1	CASSSGTVNTGELFF	TGCGCCAGCAGCTCCGGGACAGTTAACACCGGGGAGCTGTTTTTT
TRBV29-1	TRBJ1-1	few	TRBD1	CSVGSGQGAEAFF	TGCAGCGTTGGATCGGGACAGGGGGCTGAAGCTTTCTTT
TRBV10-1	TRBJ2-5	NA	NA	CASSEREETQYF	TGCGCCAGCAGTGAACGGGAAGAGACCCAGTACTTC
TRBV5-1	TRBJ1-6	NA	TRBD1	CASSLVQGDSPLHF	TGCGCCAGCAGCTTGGTACAGGGGGATTCACCCCTCCACTTT
TRBV5-6	TRBJ2-1	few	TRBD2	CASISLAGEEQFF	TGTGCCAGCATTAGTCTAGCGGGGGAGGAGCAGTTCTTC
TRBV7-8	TRBJ1-1	few	NA	CASSLLGGNTEAFF	TGTGCCAGCAGCTTACTAGGCGGGAACACTGAAGCTTTCTTT
TRBV7-9	TRBJ1-6	few	NA	CASRKGGLAGSYSPLHF	TGTGCCAGCAGGAAAGGGGGTCTGGCAGGATCTTATTCACCCCTCCACTTT
TRBV7-2	TRBJ1-5	NA	NA	CASGREGRQPQHF	TGTGCCAGCGGCAGGGAGGGACGTCAGCCCCAGCATTTT
TRBV7-2	TRBJ2-3	few	TRBD1	CASSRDRVETDTQYF	TGTGCCAGCAGTCGGGACAGGGTCGAAACAGATACGCAGTATTTT
TRBV19	TRBJ1-1	few	NA	CASNPVAFF	TGTGCCAGTAATCCCGTAGCTTTCTTT
TRBV5-4	TRBJ1-2	NA	TRBD1	CASSRQGFGYTF	TGTGCCAGCAGCCGACAGGGCTTCGGCTACACCTTC
TRBV4-1	TRBJ2-7	NA	NA	CASSPTLGASSYEQYF	TGCGCCAGCAGCCCTACCCTTGGGGCCTCCTCCTACGAGCAGTACTTC